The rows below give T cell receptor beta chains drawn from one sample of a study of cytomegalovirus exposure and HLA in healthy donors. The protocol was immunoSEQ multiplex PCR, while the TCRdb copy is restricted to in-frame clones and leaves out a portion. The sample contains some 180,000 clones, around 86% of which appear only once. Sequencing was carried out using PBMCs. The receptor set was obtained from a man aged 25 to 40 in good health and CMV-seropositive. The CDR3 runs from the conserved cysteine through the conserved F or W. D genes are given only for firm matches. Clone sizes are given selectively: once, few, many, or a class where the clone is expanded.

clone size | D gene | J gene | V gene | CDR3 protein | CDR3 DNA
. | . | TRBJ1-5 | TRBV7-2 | CASSPRGGSNQPQHF | TGTGCCAGCAGCCCCAGGGGCGGGAGCAATCAGCCCCAGCATTTT
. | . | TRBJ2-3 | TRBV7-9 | CASSFGVGDSRGLVTQYF | TGTGCCAGCAGCTTCGGGGTCGGGGACTCTCGGGGCTTAGTTACGCAGTATTTT
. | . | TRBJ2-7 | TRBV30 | CAWGPFAYEQYF | TGTGCCTGGGGGCCGTTCGCCTACGAGCAGTACTTC
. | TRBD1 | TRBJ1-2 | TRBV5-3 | CARSNRDRGKGYTF | TGTGCCAGAAGCAACCGGGACAGGGGAAAAGGCTACACCTTC
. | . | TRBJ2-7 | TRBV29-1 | CSVAGSSYEQYF | TGCAGCGTTGCAGGGTCTAGCTACGAGCAGTACTTC
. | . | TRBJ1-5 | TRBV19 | CASSTNSGGPQHF | TGTGCCAGTAGTACGAACAGTGGTGGGCCCCAGCATTTT
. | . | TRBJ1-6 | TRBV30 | CAWNVGTSPLHF | TGTGCCTGGAATGTAGGCACTTCACCCCTCCACTTT
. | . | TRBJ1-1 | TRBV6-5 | CASRDGRMNTEAFF | TGTGCCAGCAGGGATGGACGGATGAACACTGAAGCTTTCTTT
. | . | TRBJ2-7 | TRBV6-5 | CASSYSGPYEQYF | TGTGCCAGCAGTTACTCTGGCCCCTACGAGCAGTACTTC
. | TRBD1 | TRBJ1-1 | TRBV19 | CASLRGTGYHTEAFF | TGTGCCAGTCTTAGGGGGACAGGGTATCACACTGAAGCTTTCTTT
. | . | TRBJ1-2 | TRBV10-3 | CAISGGDLWGYTF | TGTGCCATCAGTGGGGGGGACCTCTGGGGCTACACCTTC
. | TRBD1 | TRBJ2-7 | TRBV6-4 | CASSASENRDRFYYEQYF | TGTGCCAGCAGTGCTTCCGAAAACCGGGACAGGTTTTACTACGAGCAGTACTTC
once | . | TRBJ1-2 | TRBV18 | CASSPSAGDVEGYTF | TGTGCCAGCTCACCGTCGGCAGGGGACGTAGAAGGCTACACCTTC
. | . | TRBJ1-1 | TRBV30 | CAWHRQLNTEAFF | TGTGCCTGGCATCGACAGTTAAACACTGAAGCTTTCTTT
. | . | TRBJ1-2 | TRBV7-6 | CASSLGSRGGIYGYTF | TGTGCCAGCAGCTTAGGGTCCAGGGGAGGGATATATGGCTACACCTTC
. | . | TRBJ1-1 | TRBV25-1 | CASSLFGTEAFF | TGTGCCAGCAGCCTCTTCGGGACTGAAGCTTTCTTT
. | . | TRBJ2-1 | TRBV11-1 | CASSLGGVEQFF | TGTGCCAGCAGCTTAGGAGGGGTTGAGCAGTTCTTC
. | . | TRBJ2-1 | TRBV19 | CASSTDGPNEQFF | TGTGCCAGTAGTACGGACGGTCCCAATGAGCAGTTCTTC
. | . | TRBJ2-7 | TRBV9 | CASSVDGKGYEQYF | TGTGCCAGCAGCGTGGACGGGAAAGGGTACGAGCAGTACTTC
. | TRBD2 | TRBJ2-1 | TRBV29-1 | CSVVGGGTSGRVYNEQFF | TGCAGCGTTGTCGGGGGAGGGACTAGCGGGAGGGTATACAATGAGCAGTTCTTC
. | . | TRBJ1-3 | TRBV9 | CASSVGPQTAGNTIYF | TGTGCCAGCAGCGTAGGACCACAAACCGCTGGGAACACCATATATTTT
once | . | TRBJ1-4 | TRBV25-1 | CASSPPGESEKLFF | TGTGCCAGCAGTCCCCCCGGGGAGAGTGAAAAACTGTTTTTT
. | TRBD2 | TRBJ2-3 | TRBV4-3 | CASSQKVGGDTQYF | TGCGCCAGCAGCCAAAAGGTCGGGGGGGATACGCAGTATTTT
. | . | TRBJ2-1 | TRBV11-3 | CASSFTSYNEQFF | TGTGCCAGCAGCTTTACTTCGTACAATGAGCAGTTCTTC
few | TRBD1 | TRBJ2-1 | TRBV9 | CASNPWDRGSYNEQFF | TGTGCCAGCAACCCCTGGGACAGGGGGAGTTACAATGAGCAGTTCTTC
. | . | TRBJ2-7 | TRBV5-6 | CASSLSGGAGEQYF | TGTGCCAGCAGCTTGTCCGGTGGGGCGGGGGAGCAGTACTTC
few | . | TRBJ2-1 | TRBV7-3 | CASSPGHNSYNEQFF | TGTGCCAGCAGCCCCGGACATAACTCCTACAATGAGCAGTTCTTC
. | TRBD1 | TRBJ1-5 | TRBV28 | CASRLTGNGVSNQPQHF | TGTGCCAGCAGACTGACAGGGAATGGGGTTAGCAATCAGCCCCAGCATTTT
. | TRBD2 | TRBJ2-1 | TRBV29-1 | CSVEREAYNEQFF | TGCAGCGTTGAGCGGGAGGCCTACAATGAGCAGTTCTTC
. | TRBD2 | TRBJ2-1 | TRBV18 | CASSPPSSGEYNEQFF | TGTGCCAGCTCACCACCGTCAAGCGGGGAATACAATGAGCAGTTCTTC
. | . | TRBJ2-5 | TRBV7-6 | CASSLAYRGGPLQETQYF | TGTGCCAGCAGCTTAGCCTACAGGGGAGGGCCCCTTCAAGAGACCCAGTACTTC
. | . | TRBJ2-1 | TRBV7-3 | CASSPRARANNEQFF | TGTGCCAGCAGCCCAAGAGCCCGGGCCAACAATGAGCAGTTCTTC
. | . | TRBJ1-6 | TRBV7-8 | CASSLGGTNSPLHF | TGTGCCAGCAGCTTAGGGGGCACAAATTCTCCCCTCCACTTT
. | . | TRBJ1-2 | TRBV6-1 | CASSETQGDIYTF | TGTGCCAGCAGTGAAACACAGGGCGACATCTACACCTTC
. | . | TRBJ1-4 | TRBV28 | CASSFWSLETNEKLFF | TGTGCCAGCAGTTTCTGGAGTCTGGAAACTAATGAAAAACTGTTTTTT
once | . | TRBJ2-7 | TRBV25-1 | CASSELGVTETRMDF | TGTGCCAGCAGTGAATTGGGGGTAACGGAGACCCGCATGGACTTC
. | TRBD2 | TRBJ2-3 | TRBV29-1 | CSVGVAGTSGTDTQYF | TGCAGCGTTGGGGTGGCCGGGACTAGCGGAACAGATACGCAGTATTTT
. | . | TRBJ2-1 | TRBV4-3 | CASSQGDPGYNEQFF | TGCGCCAGCAGCCAAGGGGACCCTGGCTACAATGAGCAGTTCTTC
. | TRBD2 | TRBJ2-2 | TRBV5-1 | CASSLSGGAAGELFF | TGCGCCAGCAGCTTGAGCGGGGGGGCCGCCGGGGAGCTGTTTTTT
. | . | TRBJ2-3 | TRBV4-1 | CASSQAKGTDTQYF | TGCGCCAGCAGCCAAGCAAAGGGGACAGATACGCAGTATTTT